One and the same sample provided the 23 T cell receptor beta chains below, sequenced in a study of persistence of HIV-infected CD4 T cells. Which antigens these TCRs recognize remains unknown. Stimulation used around 10 ug/mL lysate from CMV-infected fibroblasts. CD40L/CD69 double-negative CD45RO-high memory CD4+ T cells were collected. Sequencing used immunoSEQ version 4 in survey mode. Sequenced by immunoSEQ multiplex PCR; TCRdb stores in-frame clones only, minus some. The sample lists 35,000 to 40,000 clones; approximately 80% were seen once. Sequencing used CD4+ T cells sorted from PBMCs after roughly 17-hour stimulation, obtained from a patient who received antiretroviral therapy. The source of these receptors is an adult man with HIV who was CMV-seropositive.

The J gene is TRBJ2-2, the V gene TRBV5-1; TRBD1 matches 8 bases. The CDR3 consists of 16 residues. The V gene's germline CDR1 is SGHRS and CDR2 YFSETQ. J lost 6 bases, V lost 3 bases, and 10 bases had no gene match. Here the CDR3 reads CASSSPQGDMSGELFF. CDR3 bases: TGCGCCAGCAGCTCCCCACAGGGGGACATGTCCGGGGAGCTGTTTTTT.

The CDR3 nucleotides read TGCGCCAGCAGCCGGGACAGAGCAAACACTGAAGCTTTCTTT. It codes for CASSRDRANTEAFF. The chain combines TRBV5-1 with TRBJ1-1; 7 nucleotides match TRBD1. The V gene end was trimmed by 4 bases and the J gene end by 2 bases; junction bases not matched to a gene: 5. CDR1 is SGHRS and CDR2 is YFSETQ in the germline V gene. This CDR3 contains 14 residues.

This clone was found once. The chain recombines TRBV10-3 with TRBJ1-2; TRBD1 aligns across 7 bases. This CDR3 is 13 amino acids long. The germline V gene encodes CDR1 ENHRY and CDR2 SYGVKD. The V gene end was trimmed by 4 bases and the J gene end by 6 bases; junction bases not matched to a gene: 5. CDR3 DNA sequence: TGTGCCATCAGTGGGGGTCAGGGGGATGGCTACACCTTC. The encoded protein is CAISGGQGDGYTF.

CDR3 DNA: TGTGCCAGCAGCTTAGTCGGACGGACAGGGGGGATCACCGGGGAGCTGTTTTTT. Residues: CASSLVGRTGGITGELFF. The rearrangement links TRBV7-2 to TRBJ2-2; 10 bases agree with TRBD1. Germline CDR1 reads SGHTA; CDR2 reads FQGNSA. The CDR3 runs to 18 residues. Unmatched junction bases numbered 9, after V lost 1 base and J lost 4 bases.

The rearrangement joins TRBV6-5 to TRBJ1-1; 7 bases match TRBD1. Germline V gives CDR1 MNHEY, CDR2 SVGAGI. Germline trimming cut 8 bases from V and 0 bases from J; bases unmatched to any gene: 9. This CDR3 has 15 residues. For the CDR3, the DNA is TGTGCCAGCCATAAGGAGGGGGCTATGAACACTGAAGCTTTCTTT. As protein: CASHKEGAMNTEAFF.

This clone occurred a few times. The gene calls are TRBV7-9 and TRBJ1-4; 8 nucleotides agree with TRBD1. V was clipped by 5 bases and J by 6 bases; unmatched bases: 5. The CDR3 is 14 residues long. From germline, CDR1 is SEHNR and CDR2 FQNEAQ (reference sequence). The CDR3 loop reads CASSLGTGDEKLFF. As DNA, the CDR3 is TGTGCCAGCAGCCTTGGGACAGGCGATGAAAAACTGTTTTTT. Together with reference TRBV7-9 and TRBJ1-4, the CDR3 gives the full variable domain: DTGVSQNPRHKITKRGQNVTFRCDPISEHNRLYWYRQTLGQGPEFLTYFQNEAQLEKSRLLSDRFSAERPKGSFSTLEIQRTEQGDSAMYLCASSLGTGDEKLFFGSGTQLSVL.

The J gene is TRBJ2-1, the V gene TRBV9, with 7 positions matching TRBD1. The V gene's germline CDR1 is SGDLS and CDR2 YYNGEE. V gave up 3 bases and J gave up 6 bases; unmatched junction bases: 12. The CDR3 is made up of 16 amino acids. CDR3 amino acids: CASSASGQSRGNEQFF. CDR3 nucleotides: TGTGCCAGCAGCGCTTCGGGACAGTCGAGGGGCAATGAGCAGTTCTTC. The complete variable domain, with remaining parts taken from reference TRBV9 and TRBJ2-1, reads DSGVTQTPKHLITATGQRVTLRCSPRSGDLSVYWYQQSLDQGLQFLIQYYNGEERAKGNILERFSAQQFPDLHSELNLSSLELGDSALYFCASSASGQSRGNEQFFGPGTRLTVL.

This clone was counted a single time. The rearrangement joins TRBV6-5 to TRBJ1-4; TRBD1 agrees at 10 bases. Losses at the gene ends were 6 bases for V and 8 bases for J; bases not matched to a gene: 6. Germline values: CDR1 MNHEY, CDR2 SVGAGI. This CDR3 spans 14 amino acids. The CDR3 here is CASRRQGAGEKLFF. CDR3 bases: TGTGCCAGCAGAAGACAGGGGGCGGGAGAAAAACTGTTTTTT.

This sequence joins TRBV7-8 and TRBJ2-6; no clear D gene. V was cut by 4 bases and J by 2 bases, with 9 bases left in between. The germline gives CDR1 SGHVS, CDR2 FQNEAQ. The length of the CDR3 is 15 residues. CDR3 residues: CASSSMAAGANVLTF. The CDR3 bases are TGTGCCAGCAGCTCCATGGCAGCTGGGGCCAACGTCCTGACTTTC.

This clone occurred once. J is TRBJ1-2 and V is TRBV28; D ambiguous. Trimming took 7 bases from V and 4 from J, leaving 19 bases between them. The CDR3 runs to 15 residues. Per germline, CDR1 MDHEN and CDR2 SYDVKM. CDR3 coding DNA: TGTGCCAGCACCCCGCCCGGGCCACTACTCTATGGCTACACCTTC. Translating gives CASTPPGPLLYGYTF.

J is TRBJ2-1 and V is TRBV24-1; 12 bases are shared with TRBD2. The CDR3 extends over 16 amino acids. From germline, CDR1 is KGHDR and CDR2 SFDVKD. The V segment lost 4 bases and the J segment 10 bases; nucleotides outside the gene matches: 10. Here the CDR3 DNA reads TGTGCCACCAGTGACCCTACTAGCGGGGGGTTAAGGGAGCAGTTCTTC. This gives the protein CATSDPTSGGLREQFF.

This chain links TRBV24-1 with TRBJ2-5, with D unclear. The length of the CDR3 is 12 residues. Per germline, CDR1 KGHDR and CDR2 SFDVKD. The germline V and J ends were trimmed by 3 bases and 7 bases, with 8 bases remaining between them. The CDR3 loop is CATSDQPGTQYF. CDR3 nucleotide sequence: TGTGCCACCAGTGATCAGCCGGGGACCCAGTACTTC.

This clone was counted once. The chain uses TRBV3-1 (or the pseudogene TRBV3-2) and TRBJ2-2; 8 bases are shared with TRBD2. The V gene end was trimmed by 8 bases and the J gene end by 4 bases; junction bases not matched to a gene: 6. Germline V gene lookup returns CDR1 LGHDT and CDR2 YNNKEL (reference sequence). The length of the CDR3 is 14 residues. DNA of the CDR3: TGTGCCAGCGGCGAGCGGGGGAGCACCGGGGAGCTGTTTTTT. Translated, it gives CASGERGSTGELFF.

The chain uses TRBV11-3 and TRBJ2-1; tentatively, D is TRBD1 or TRBD2 (6 bases each). V was clipped by 2 bases and J by 4 bases, with 18 bases between them. Germline-derived CDR1 and CDR2 are SGHNT and YENEEA. The CDR3 has 17 amino acids. This CDR3 is CASSLRPTGRGYNEQFF. Written as DNA, the CDR3 is TGTGCCAGCAGCTTACGCCCGACAGGCCGGGGGTACAATGAGCAGTTCTTC.

The chain links TRBV19 to TRBJ1-1; 8 nucleotides agree with TRBD1. The CDR3 totals 14 residues. Looked up from germline, CDR1 is LNHDA and CDR2 is SQIVND (reference sequence). Germline trimming cut 3 bases from V and 7 bases from J; bases unmatched to any gene: 7. The CDR3 sequence: CASSMARTGNEAFF. CDR3 bases: TGTGCCAGTAGTATGGCCCGGACAGGGAATGAAGCTTTCTTT.

The J gene is TRBJ2-7, the V gene TRBV2, with 9 bases aligning to TRBD2. Germline V gives CDR1 SNHLY, CDR2 FYNNEI. V was clipped by 7 bases and J by 7 bases; unmatched bases: 5. The CDR3 extends over 12 amino acids. CDR3 protein: CASNRLAGEQYF. The CDR3, as DNA: TGTGCCAGCAACAGGCTAGCGGGGGAGCAGTACTTC.

The rearrangement uses TRBV5-1 and TRBJ2-3; 8 bases map to TRBD2. Trimming took 5 bases from V and 2 from J; bases not matched to a gene: 10. CDR3 length: 16 amino acids. Germline assignment: CDR1 SGHRS and CDR2 YFSETQ. CDR3 nucleotide sequence: TGCGCCAGCAGGGGGGGAGTAGCGGGGAACACAGATACGCAGTATTTT. Its protein is CASRGGVAGNTDTQYF. The full variable domain, completed using reference TRBV5-1 and TRBJ2-3, is KAGVTQTPRYLIKTRGQQVTLSCSPISGHRSVSWYQQTPGQGLQFLFEYFSETQRNKGNFPGRFSGRQFSNSRSEMNVSTLELGDSALYLCASRGGVAGNTDTQYFGPGTRLTVL.

This chain uses TRBV7-9 with TRBJ1-3; TRBD1 matches 7 bases. The trim removed 5 bases at V and 0 bases at J, leaving 4 bases unmatched. The CDR3 spans 15 residues. Looked up from germline, CDR1 is SEHNR and CDR2 is FQNEAQ (reference sequence). The CDR3 DNA reads as TGTGCCAGCAGCGGACAGGTTACCTCTGGAAACACCATATATTTT. Residues: CASSGQVTSGNTIYF.

The rearrangement joins TRBV6-6 to TRBJ2-4, with D possibly matching TRBD2 (5 bases). This CDR3 contains 15 residues. Germline V gene sequence: CDR1 MNHNY, CDR2 SVGAGI (reference sequence). Trimming stripped 5 bases from V and 6 bases from J, with 17 bases between. CDR3 amino acids: CASSRASEAGNIQYF. The CDR3 DNA is TGTGCCAGCAGTAGGGCCTCTGAGGCGGGAAACATTCAGTACTTC.

The J gene is TRBJ2-7, the V gene TRBV7-9; 8 nucleotides match TRBD1. The J segment lost 1 base and the V segment lost 7 bases, leaving 6 bases of the junction unmatched. CDR1 is SEHNR, CDR2 FQNEAQ, per germline (reference sequence). The CDR3 contains 14 residues. CDR3 protein: CASNSGQESYEQYF. DNA of the CDR3: TGTGCCAGCAACTCGGGACAGGAGTCCTACGAGCAGTACTTC. Variable domain in full (rest from reference TRBV7-9 and TRBJ2-7): DTGVSQNPRHKITKRGQNVTFRCDPISEHNRLYWYRQTLGQGPEFLTYFQNEAQLEKSRLLSDRFSAERPKGSFSTLEIQRTEQGDSAMYLCASNSGQESYEQYFGPGTRLTVT.

The chain couples TRBV12-3 or TRBV12-4 to TRBJ2-7; D not resolved. V lost 3 bases and J lost 6, with 9 bases in between. The CDR3 loop spans 12 amino acids. Here the CDR3 reads CASSFHPLEQYF. The CDR3 DNA is TGTGCCAGCAGTTTTCATCCTCTCGAGCAGTACTTC.

The chain joins TRBV3-1 (or the pseudogene TRBV3-2) to TRBJ1-5; D unclear. CDR1 and CDR2 (germline): LGHDT, YNNKEL (reference sequence). V was shortened by 0 bases and J by 0 bases, with 9 bases between the two germline ends. This CDR3 spans 16 amino acids. This CDR3 is CASSQEGIHSNQPQHF. CDR3 DNA sequence: TGTGCCAGCAGCCAAGAGGGCATACATAGCAATCAGCCCCAGCATTTT.

J is TRBJ1-2 and V is TRBV7-8; TRBD1 aligns across 7 bases. The V and J ends lost 4 bases and 8 bases, in that order; junction bases with no gene match: 13. CDR1 SGHVS and CDR2 FQNEAQ come from the germline V gene. The CDR3 totals 15 residues. Here the CDR3 reads CASSSGGQGLSGYTF. The CDR3 DNA follows: TGTGCCAGCAGCTCAGGGGGGCAGGGGCTATCAGGCTACACCTTC. Full variable domain (rest looked up from reference TRBV7-8 and TRBJ1-2): GAGVSQSPRYKVAKRGQDVALRCDPISGHVSLFWYQQALGQGPEFLTYFQNEAQLDKSGLPSDRFFAERPEGSVSTLKIQRTQQEDSAVYLCASSSGGQGLSGYTFGSGTRLTVV.